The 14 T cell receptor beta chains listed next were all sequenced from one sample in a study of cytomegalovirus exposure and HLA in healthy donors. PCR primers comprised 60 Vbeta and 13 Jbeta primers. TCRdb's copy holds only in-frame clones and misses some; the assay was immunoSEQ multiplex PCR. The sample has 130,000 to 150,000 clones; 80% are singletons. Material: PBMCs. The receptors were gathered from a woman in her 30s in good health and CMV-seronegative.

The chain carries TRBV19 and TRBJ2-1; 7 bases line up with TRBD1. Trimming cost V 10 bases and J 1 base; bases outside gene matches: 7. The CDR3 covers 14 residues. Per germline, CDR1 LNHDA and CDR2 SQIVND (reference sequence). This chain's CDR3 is CATHEGASYNEQFF. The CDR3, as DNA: TGTGCCACACACGAGGGGGCGTCCTACAATGAGCAGTTCTTC. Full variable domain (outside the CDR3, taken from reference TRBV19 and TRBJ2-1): DGGITQSPKYLFRKEGQNVTLSCEQNLNHDAMYWYRQDPGQGLRLIYYSQIVNDFQKGDIAEGYSVSREKKESFPLTVTSAQKNPTAFYLCATHEGASYNEQFFGPGTRLTVL.

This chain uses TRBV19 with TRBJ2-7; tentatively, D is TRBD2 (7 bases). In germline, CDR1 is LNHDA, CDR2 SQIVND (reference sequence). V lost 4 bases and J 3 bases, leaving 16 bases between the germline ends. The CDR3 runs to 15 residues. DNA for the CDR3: TGTGCCAGTAGTAACCAGCACGGGGGGCACTACGAGCAGTACTTC. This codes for CASSNQHGGHYEQYF.

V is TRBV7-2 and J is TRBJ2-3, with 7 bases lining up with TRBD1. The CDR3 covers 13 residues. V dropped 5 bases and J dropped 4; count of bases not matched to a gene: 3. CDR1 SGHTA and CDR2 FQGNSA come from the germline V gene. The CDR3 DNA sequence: TGTGCCAGCAGCCGACAGGGATCAGATACGCAGTATTTT. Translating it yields CASSRQGSDTQYF.

The CDR3 nucleotides read TGTGCCACCAGCACCGGGTTCAGCACCGGGGAGCTGTTTTTT. The encoded protein is CATSTGFSTGELFF. J is TRBJ2-2 and V is TRBV15; no reliable D call. Germline CDR1 is LNHNV and CDR2 is YYDKDF (reference sequence). CDR3 length: 14 amino acids. V lost 4 bases, J lost 4 bases, and 10 bases lay in between.

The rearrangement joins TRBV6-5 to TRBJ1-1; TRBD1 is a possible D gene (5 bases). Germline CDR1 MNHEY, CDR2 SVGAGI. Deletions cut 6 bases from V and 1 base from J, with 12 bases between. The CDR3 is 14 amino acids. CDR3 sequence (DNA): TGTGCCAGCAGACTACTCGGGGGGAACACTGAAGCTTTCTTT. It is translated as CASRLLGGNTEAFF.

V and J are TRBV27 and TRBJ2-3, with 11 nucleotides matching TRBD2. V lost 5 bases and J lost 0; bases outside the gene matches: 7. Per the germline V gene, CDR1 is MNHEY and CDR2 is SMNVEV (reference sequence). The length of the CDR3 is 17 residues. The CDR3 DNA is TGTGCCAGCAGTCGCCGACTAGCGGGGACTAGCACAGATACGCAGTATTTT. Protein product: CASSRRLAGTSTDTQYF.

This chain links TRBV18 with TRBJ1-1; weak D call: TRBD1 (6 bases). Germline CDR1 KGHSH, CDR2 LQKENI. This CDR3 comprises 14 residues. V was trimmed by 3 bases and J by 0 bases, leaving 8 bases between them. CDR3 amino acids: CASSPQGLNTEAFF. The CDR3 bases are TGTGCCAGCTCACCGCAGGGGTTGAACACTGAAGCTTTCTTT.

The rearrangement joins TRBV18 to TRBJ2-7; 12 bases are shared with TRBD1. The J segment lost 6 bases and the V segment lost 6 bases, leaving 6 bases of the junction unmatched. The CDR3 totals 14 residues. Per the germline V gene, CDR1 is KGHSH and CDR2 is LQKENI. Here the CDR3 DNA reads TGTGCCAGCTCTCGGGACAGGGGGCCGAGCGAGCAGTACTTC. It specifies CASSRDRGPSEQYF.

CDR3 amino acids: CATSRVGGRYEQYF. CDR3 DNA sequence: TGTGCCACCAGCAGAGTTGGGGGGAGGTACGAGCAGTACTTC. The chain employs TRBV15 and TRBJ2-7; TRBD2 is a possible D gene (6 bases). The CDR3 contains 14 residues. Trimming stripped 1 base from V and 4 bases from J, with 11 bases between. CDR1 is LNHNV and CDR2 is YYDKDF in the germline V gene (reference sequence).

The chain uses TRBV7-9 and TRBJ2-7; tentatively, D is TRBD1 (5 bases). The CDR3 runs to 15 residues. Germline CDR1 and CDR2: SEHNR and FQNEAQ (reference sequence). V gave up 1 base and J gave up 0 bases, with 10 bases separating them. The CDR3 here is CASSLVDSYSYEQYF. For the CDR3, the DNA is TGTGCCAGCAGCTTAGTCGACAGCTACTCCTACGAGCAGTACTTC.

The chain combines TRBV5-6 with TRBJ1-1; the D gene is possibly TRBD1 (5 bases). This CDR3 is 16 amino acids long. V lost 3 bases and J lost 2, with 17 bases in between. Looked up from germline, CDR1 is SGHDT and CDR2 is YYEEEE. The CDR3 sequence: CASSYTFTGGNTEAFF. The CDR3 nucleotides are TGTGCCAGCAGCTACACCTTTACCGGGGGAAACACTGAAGCTTTCTTT.

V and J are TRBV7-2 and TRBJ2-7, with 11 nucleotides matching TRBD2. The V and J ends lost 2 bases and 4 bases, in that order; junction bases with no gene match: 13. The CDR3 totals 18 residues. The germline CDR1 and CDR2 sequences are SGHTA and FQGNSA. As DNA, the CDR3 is TGTGCCAGCAGCTTATGGATAGCGGGAGGGGTACTTGCTTACGAGCAGTACTTC. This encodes CASSLWIAGGVLAYEQYF.

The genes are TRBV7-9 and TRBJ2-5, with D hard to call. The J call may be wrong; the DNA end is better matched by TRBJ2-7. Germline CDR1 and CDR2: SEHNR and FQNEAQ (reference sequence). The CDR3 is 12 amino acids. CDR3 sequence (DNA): TGTGCCAGCAGCCCTCCTACCTACGAGCAGTACTTC. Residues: CASSPPTYEQYF.

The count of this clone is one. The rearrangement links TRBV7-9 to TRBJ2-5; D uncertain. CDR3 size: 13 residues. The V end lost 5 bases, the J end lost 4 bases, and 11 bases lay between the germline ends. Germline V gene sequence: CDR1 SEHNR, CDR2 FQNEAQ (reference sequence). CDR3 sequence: CASSPPTVETQYF. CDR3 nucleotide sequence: TGTGCCAGCAGCCCCCCAACGGTAGAGACCCAGTACTTC. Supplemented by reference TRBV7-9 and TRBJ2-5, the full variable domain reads DTGVSQNPRHKITKRGQNVTFRCDPISEHNRLYWYRQTLGQGPEFLTYFQNEAQLEKSRLLSDRFSAERPKGSFSTLEIQRTEQGDSAMYLCASSPPTVETQYFGPGTRLLVL.